The present T cell receptor beta chain was sequenced within a study of T cell responses to AZD1222 COVID-19 vaccine. The ends were cut back, 0 bases at V and 5 bases at J, with 5 bases in the middle. CDR1 and CDR2 from the germline V gene are SGHAT and FQNNGV. CDR3 length: 13 residues. Study-level points and caveats: Donors, mostly white British, included more females; clonal diversity was possibly underestimated. Reports indicate that nearly half of spike-specific TCRs are directed at unmutated variant regions. Repertoire samples came only from after the peak T cell response.

Method: immunoSEQ multiplex PCR; TCRdb's copy keeps in-frame clones and lacks some. The data contain about 110,000 clones, roughly 87% of them singletons. For this clone: Antigen unknown.

The chain is built from TRBV11-2 and TRBJ1-5; D gene unclear. The sequencing used peripheral blood, collected on day 0 of AZD1222 vaccination. This receptor was obtained from an adult in good health. The CDR3 loop is CASSLDADQPQHF. In DNA form, the CDR3 reads TGTGCCAGCAGCTTAGATGCGGATCAGCCCCAGCATTTT.